Following are 4 T cell receptor beta chains from one sample sequenced in a study of CD8 T cells in Susac syndrome. Reverse transcription of 0.5 to 1 ug RNA was performed with random hexamers. TCRdb fed the immunoSEQ multiplex PCR reads into MiXCR, producing one record per CDR3 protein. The top ten clones hold approximately 0.1% of a sample with some 170,000 distinct CDR3 sequences, about 95% of them seen once. Material for sequencing was CD4+ T cells from PBMCs. The receptors shown here come from a human donor in good health.

The rearrangement joins TRBV5-6 to TRBJ1-2; D is unclear. CDR1 is SGHDT, CDR2 YYEEEE, per germline. The CDR3 extends over 15 amino acids. The V end lost 2 bases, the J end lost 1 base, and 12 bases lay between the germline ends. The CDR3 here is CASSFGPSFNYGYTF. The CDR3 DNA reads TGTGCCAGCAGCTTCGGTCCCTCCTTTAACTATGGCTACACCTTC.

This chain links TRBV30 with TRBJ2-7, with 7 bases that match TRBD2. Per the germline V gene, CDR1 is GTSNPN and CDR2 is SVGIG (reference sequence). The CDR3 consists of 14 residues. V gave up 5 bases and J gave up 6 bases; unmatched junction bases: 13. CDR3 in amino acids: CAWAALGGGSEQYF. The DNA for the CDR3 is TGTGCCTGGGCCGCCTTAGGCGGGGGTAGCGAGCAGTACTTC.

CDR3 sequence reads: CASSQNGAPMGQFF. CDR3 DNA: TGTGCCAGCAGCCAAAACGGCGCGCCGATGGGGCAGTTCTTC. V gene TRBV7-9 combines with J gene TRBJ2-1; D is unresolved. The CDR3 sequence is 14 residues long. From germline, CDR1 is SEHNR and CDR2 FQNEAQ (reference sequence). V lost 5 bases and J lost 12, with 20 bases in between.

J is TRBJ2-1 and V is TRBV24-1; unclear D gene. Trimming took off 4 bases at V and 2 bases at J, with 14 bases between the two ends. Germline V lookup: CDR1 KGHDR, CDR2 SFDVKD. CDR3 length: 16 amino acids. The CDR3 here is CATSDPLLSAYNEQFF. The CDR3 nucleotides read TGTGCCACCAGTGACCCTCTTCTGTCAGCCTACAATGAGCAGTTCTTC.